This T cell receptor (beta chain) was sequenced during a study of PD-1 blockade in classical Hodgkin lymphoma. Regarding time point: cycle 4 day 1 (C4D1), after more than five weeks of nivolumab. Brentuximab vedotin exposure varied among the patients, all of whom had relapsed after autologous stem cell transplantation. Measured with immunoSEQ multiplex PCR; TCRdb has only the in-frame clones, and not every one. The table has over 75,000 clones, about nine tenths seen once. Study-wide results and limits: Exclusion was the outcome for patients who began nivolumab under 1 year after ASCT. Complete responders started with a diversity level that resembled newly diagnosed patients at baseline. TCR diversity in CD4+, not CD8+, cells rose significantly by C4D1.

To note about this clone: Its cognate antigen is unknown.

This material consisted of peripheral blood mononuclear cells (PBMCs), taken before the fourth cycle of nivolumab. This TCR derives from a human donor with classical Hodgkin lymphoma.

The CDR3 DNA reads TGTGCCAGCAGCCTTTACGTCGTCTACGAGCAGTACTTC. Translation gives CASSLYVVYEQYF. The rearrangement links TRBV5-6 to TRBJ2-7; D not certain. Trimming cost V 4 bases and J 3 bases, with 11 bases left between them. The CDR3 extends over 13 amino acids. Germline CDR1 SGHDT, CDR2 YYEEEE.